What follows describes a single TCR beta chain. This sample was taken from a study of blood T cell repertoires in COVID-19. CDR3 length: 12 amino acids. After removal of 1 base from V and 15 bases from J, the junction contained 5 bases not matched to a gene. The Seattle patients joined while their infection was active and were tracked longitudinally afterward. The protocol was immunoSEQ multiplex PCR, while the TCRdb copy is restricted to in-frame clones and leaves out a portion. This table has a few hundred thousand clones, around 87% appearing once. Sequencing used peripheral blood. The receptor was derived from a woman between 45 and 65 years old with COVID-19, enrolled during active disease. The gene calls are TRBV12-3 or TRBV12-4 and TRBJ2-1; TRBD2 matches at 8 bases. The CDR3, as DNA: TGTGCCAGCAGTTTAGGCGGGGGGCTTCTGTTCTTC. Encoded protein: CASSLGGGLLFF.